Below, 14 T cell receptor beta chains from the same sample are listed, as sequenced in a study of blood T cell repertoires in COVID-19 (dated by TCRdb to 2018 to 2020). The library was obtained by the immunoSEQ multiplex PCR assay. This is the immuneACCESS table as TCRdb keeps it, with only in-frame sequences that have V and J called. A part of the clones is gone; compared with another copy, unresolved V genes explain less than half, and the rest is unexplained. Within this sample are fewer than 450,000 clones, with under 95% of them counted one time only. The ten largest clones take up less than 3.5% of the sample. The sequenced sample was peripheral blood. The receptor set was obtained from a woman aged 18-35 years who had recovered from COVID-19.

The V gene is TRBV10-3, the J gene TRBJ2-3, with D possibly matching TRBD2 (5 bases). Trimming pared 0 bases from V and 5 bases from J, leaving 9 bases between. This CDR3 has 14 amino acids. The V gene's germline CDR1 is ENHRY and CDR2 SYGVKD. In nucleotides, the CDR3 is TGTGCCATCAGTGAGTCGGCCAGCGGAGATACGCAGTATTTT. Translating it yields CAISESASGDTQYF.

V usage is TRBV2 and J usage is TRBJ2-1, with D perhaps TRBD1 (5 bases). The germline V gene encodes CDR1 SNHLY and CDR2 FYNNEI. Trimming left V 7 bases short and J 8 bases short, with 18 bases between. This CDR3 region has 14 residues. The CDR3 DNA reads TGTGCCAGCAAGTCCAGGGTGGGTCCACATGAGCAGTTCTTC. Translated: CASKSRVGPHEQFF.

CDR3 bases: TGTGCCAGCAGTCCCGACAGGGGTGGGCAAGAGACCCAGTACTTC. Translating it yields CASSPDRGGQETQYF. The rearrangement links TRBV2 to TRBJ2-5; 8 bases fit TRBD1. This CDR3 comprises 15 residues. Germline lookup yields CDR1 SNHLY and CDR2 FYNNEI. The J segment lost 2 bases and the V segment lost 5 bases, leaving 7 bases of the junction unmatched.

CDR3 amino acids: CASSPLGRGGATNEKLFF. DNA for the CDR3: TGTGCCAGCAGCCCCTTAGGACGAGGGGGCGCGACTAATGAAAAACTGTTTTTT. The chain links TRBV7-9 to TRBJ1-4, with TRBD1 matching over 7 bases. Germline V CDR1 and CDR2: SEHNR, FQNEAQ (reference sequence). The CDR3 totals 18 residues. After removal of 5 bases from V and 2 bases from J, the junction contained 14 bases not matched to a gene.

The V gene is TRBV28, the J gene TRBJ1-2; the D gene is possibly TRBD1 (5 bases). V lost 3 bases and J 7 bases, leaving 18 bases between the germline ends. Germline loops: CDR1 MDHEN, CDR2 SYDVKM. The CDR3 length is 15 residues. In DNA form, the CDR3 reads TGTGCCAGCAGTTTTAGCTCTCCAGGGCGGGGTGGCTACACCTTC. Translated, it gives CASSFSSPGRGGYTF.

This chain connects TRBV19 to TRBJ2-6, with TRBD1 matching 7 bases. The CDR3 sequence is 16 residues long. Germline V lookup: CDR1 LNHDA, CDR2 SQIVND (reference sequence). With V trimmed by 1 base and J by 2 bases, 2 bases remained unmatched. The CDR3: CASSIAGTAGANVLTF. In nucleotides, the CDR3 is TGTGCCAGTAGTATAGCGGGGACAGCTGGGGCCAACGTCCTGACTTTC.

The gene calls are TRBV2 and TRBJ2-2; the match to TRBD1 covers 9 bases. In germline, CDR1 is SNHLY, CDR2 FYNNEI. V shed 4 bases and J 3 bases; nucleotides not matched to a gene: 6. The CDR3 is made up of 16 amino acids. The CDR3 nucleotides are TGTGCCAGCAGTGCACAGGGGGCTAGGGACACCGGGGAGCTGTTTTTT. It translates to CASSAQGARDTGELFF.

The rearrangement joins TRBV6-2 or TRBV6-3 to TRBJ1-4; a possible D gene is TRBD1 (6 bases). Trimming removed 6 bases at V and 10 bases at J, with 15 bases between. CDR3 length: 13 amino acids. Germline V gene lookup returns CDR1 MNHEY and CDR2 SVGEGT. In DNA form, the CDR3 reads TGTGCCAGCAGCGCGATTGGACAGCGAAAACTGTTTTTT. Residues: CASSAIGQRKLFF.

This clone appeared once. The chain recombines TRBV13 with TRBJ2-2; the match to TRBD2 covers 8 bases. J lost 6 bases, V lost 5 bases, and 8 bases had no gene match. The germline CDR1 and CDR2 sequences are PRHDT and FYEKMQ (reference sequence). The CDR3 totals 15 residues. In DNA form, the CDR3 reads TGTGCCAGCAGCCCGGGGACTAGAAGTCCCGGGGAGCTGTTTTTT. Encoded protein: CASSPGTRSPGELFF.

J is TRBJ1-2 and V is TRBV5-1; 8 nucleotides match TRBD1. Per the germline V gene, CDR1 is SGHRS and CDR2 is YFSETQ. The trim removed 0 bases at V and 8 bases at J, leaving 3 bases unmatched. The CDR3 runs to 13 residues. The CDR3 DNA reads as TGCGCCAGCAGCTTGGCTGCAGGGGGCGGCTACACCTTC. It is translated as CASSLAAGGGYTF.

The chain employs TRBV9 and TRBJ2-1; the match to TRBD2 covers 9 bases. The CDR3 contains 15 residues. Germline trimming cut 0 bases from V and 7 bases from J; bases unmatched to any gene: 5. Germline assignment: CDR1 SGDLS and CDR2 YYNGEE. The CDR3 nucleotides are TGTGCCAGCAGCGTAGGCGGGAGGGCCGTGAATGAGCAGTTCTTC. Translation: CASSVGGRAVNEQFF.

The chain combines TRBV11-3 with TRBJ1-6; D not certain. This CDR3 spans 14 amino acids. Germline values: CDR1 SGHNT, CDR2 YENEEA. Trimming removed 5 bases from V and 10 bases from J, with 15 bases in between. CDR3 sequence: CASSQDISLSPLHF. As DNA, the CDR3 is TGTGCCAGCAGCCAAGACATATCCCTCTCACCCCTCCACTTT.

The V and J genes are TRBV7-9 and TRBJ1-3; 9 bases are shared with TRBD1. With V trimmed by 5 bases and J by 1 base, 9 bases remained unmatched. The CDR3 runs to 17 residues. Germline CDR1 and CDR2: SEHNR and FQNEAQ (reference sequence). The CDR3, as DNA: TGTGCCAGCAGCGACCCGGGACAGGGAGCTTCTGGAAACACCATATATTTT. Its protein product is CASSDPGQGASGNTIYF.

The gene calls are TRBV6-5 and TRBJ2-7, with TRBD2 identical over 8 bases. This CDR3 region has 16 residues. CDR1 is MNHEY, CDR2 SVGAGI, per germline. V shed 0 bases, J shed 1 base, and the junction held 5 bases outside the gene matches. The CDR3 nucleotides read TGTGCCAGCAGTTACTCGAGCGGGAGCGCTTCCTACGAGCAGTACGTC. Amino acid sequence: CASSYSSGSASYEQYV.